Presented here are 5 T cell receptor beta chains from one specimen sequenced in a study of blood T cell repertoires in COVID-19. Some clones are missing from TCRdb's copy, which holds only in-frame ones; the method was immunoSEQ multiplex PCR. Here the sample spans roughly 100,000 clones, about 85% being singletons. Specimen: peripheral blood. These receptor sequences come from a middle-aged man with acute or convalescent COVID-19.

This clone was found once. V gene TRBV5-8 combines with J gene TRBJ2-7; tentative D call: TRBD1 (5 bases). V lost 0 bases and J 3 bases, leaving 10 bases between the germline ends. In germline, CDR1 is SGHTS, CDR2 YDEGEE. This CDR3 region has 14 residues. The CDR3, as DNA: TGTGCCAGCAGCTTGGAAGGGGTCGGCTACGAGCAGTACTTC. Its protein is CASSLEGVGYEQYF.

The chain employs TRBV6-6 and TRBJ1-6; 7 positions match TRBD1. The CDR3 is made up of 16 amino acids. Looked up from germline, CDR1 is MNHNY and CDR2 is SVGAGI (reference sequence). Trimming took 5 bases from V and 7 from J; bases not matched to a gene: 11. The CDR3 DNA reads TGTGCCAGCAGTGCAGGGACAGCAAGTGGGAATTCACCCCTCCACTTT. It encodes CASSAGTASGNSPLHF.

The CDR3 DNA follows: TGTGCCAGCAGCTCGAAACCGGGACTAGGGGACAATGAGCAGTTCTTC. Its translation is CASSSKPGLGDNEQFF. The chain is built from TRBV7-3 and TRBJ2-1, with 8 bases aligning to TRBD2. The V gene's germline CDR1 is SGHTA and CDR2 FQGTGA. The CDR3 loop spans 16 amino acids. J lost 5 bases, V lost 4 bases, and 10 bases had no gene match.

The chain joins TRBV30 to TRBJ2-2, with a weak D call TRBD1 (6 bases). The V gene's germline CDR1 is GTSNPN and CDR2 SVGIG (reference sequence). Trimming removed 7 bases at V and 1 base at J, with 10 bases between. CDR3 length: 13 residues. In DNA form, the CDR3 reads TGTGCCTCAGGGGTCGAGAACACCGGGGAGCTGTTTTTT. It codes for CASGVENTGELFF.

This rearrangement joins TRBV7-9 to TRBJ1-3; 11 bases fit TRBD1. This CDR3 is 17 amino acids long. The J segment lost 2 bases and the V segment lost 7 bases, leaving 10 bases of the junction unmatched. Germline lookup yields CDR1 SEHNR and CDR2 FQNEAQ (reference sequence). The CDR3 reads CASTNGRGQGAGNTIYF. The DNA of the CDR3 is TGTGCCAGCACCAACGGCCGGGGACAGGGGGCTGGAAACACCATATATTTT.